Below are 18 T cell receptor beta chains sequenced from a single sample in a study of blood T cell repertoires in COVID-19. Clones were read by immunoSEQ multiplex PCR, and TCRdb kept only the in-frame ones, dropping some. Among about 370,000 clones listed, 80% to 90% were seen once. Sequenced material: PBMCs or T cells enriched from blood (not recorded which). These receptors all come from a man aged 18 to 29 who had recovered from COVID-19.

The chain is built from TRBV11-1 and TRBJ2-3, with D perhaps TRBD1 (5 bases). V was trimmed by 5 bases and J by 4 bases, leaving 16 bases between them. Germline values: CDR1 SGHAT, CDR2 FQDESV (reference sequence). This CDR3 region has 15 residues. The CDR3 protein is CASSPRKGVPDTQYF. CDR3 sequence (DNA): TGTGCCAGCAGCCCCAGGAAAGGGGTTCCAGATACGCAGTATTTT.

The chain is built from TRBV20-1 and TRBJ2-3; TRBD1 agrees at 7 bases. V lost 3 bases to trimming and J lost 1 base; unmatched junction nucleotides: 7. Germline V lookup: CDR1 DFQATT, CDR2 SNEGSKA (reference sequence). The CDR3 runs 15 residues. This CDR3 reads CSASIRGQGTDTQYF. For the CDR3, the DNA is TGCAGTGCTAGTATAAGGGGGCAGGGCACAGATACGCAGTATTTT.

This chain joins TRBV19 and TRBJ1-6; D gene ambiguous. This CDR3 has 16 amino acids. Trimming cost V 8 bases and J 0 bases, with 14 bases left between them. The V gene's germline CDR1 is LNHDA and CDR2 SQIVND (reference sequence). The chain's CDR3 is CASRSFSNSYNSPLHF. The CDR3 region has the DNA TGTGCCAGTCGGTCGTTCTCCAACTCCTATAATTCACCCCTCCACTTT.

The chain recombines TRBV27 with TRBJ2-5; 11 bases line up with TRBD2. CDR1 is MNHEY and CDR2 is SMNVEV in the germline V gene (reference sequence). J lost 5 bases, V lost 2 bases, and 16 bases had no gene match. CDR3 size: 19 residues. CDR3 sequence (DNA): TGTGCCAGCAGTTTAGATTATCGTACTAGCGGGAGAGGGTGGGAGACCCAGTACTTC. Protein sequence: CASSLDYRTSGRGWETQYF.

A single count supports this clone. Here the CDR3 DNA reads TGTGCCAGCAGCCCTAATATAGGGCAGGGGCTCTACGAGCAGTACTTC. Protein: CASSPNIGQGLYEQYF. This chain joins TRBV14 and TRBJ2-7; maybe TRBD1 (6 bases). The CDR3 consists of 16 residues. With 4 bases removed from V and 3 bases from J, the gap between germline ends came to 19 bases. Germline V gene data show CDR1 as SGHDN and CDR2 as FVKESK.

J is TRBJ2-1 and V is TRBV4-1, with D possibly being TRBD1 (6 bases). CDR3 length: 16 residues. V was trimmed by 0 bases and J by 3 bases, leaving 12 bases between them. The V gene's germline CDR1 is MGHRA and CDR2 YSYEKL. This CDR3 is CASSQDPLDSYNEQFF. CDR3 bases: TGCGCCAGCAGCCAAGATCCTTTGGACAGCTACAATGAGCAGTTCTTC.

V and J are TRBV12-3 or TRBV12-4 and TRBJ1-2; 8 nucleotides agree with TRBD1. CDR3 length equals 13 residues. V was clipped by 5 bases and J by 8 bases; unmatched bases: 7. CDR3 nucleotide sequence: TGTGCCAGCAGTATAGGGACAGGCGAGGGCTACACCTTC. Its translation: CASSIGTGEGYTF.

J is TRBJ1-1 and V is TRBV2; weak D call: TRBD1 (5 bases). Germline V CDR1 and CDR2: SNHLY, FYNNEI. V lost 5 bases, J lost 0 bases, and 22 bases lay in between. CDR3 length: 18 residues. The DNA for the CDR3 is TGTGCCAGCAGTCTCCACAGCGGGACCGCGGACATGAACACTGAAGCTTTCTTT. Amino acid sequence: CASSLHSGTADMNTEAFF.

The J gene is TRBJ1-1, the V gene TRBV18, with D possibly being TRBD1 (6 bases). The CDR3 is 15 residues long. The V end lost 0 bases, the J end lost 3 bases, and 11 bases lay between the germline ends. Germline values: CDR1 KGHSH, CDR2 LQKENI. The CDR3 nucleotides read TGTGCCAGCTCACCACCGAGCAGGGGTGACACTGAAGCTTTCTTT. Residues: CASSPPSRGDTEAFF.

The chain uses TRBV13 and TRBJ2-1; D may be TRBD1 (7 bases). Trimming stripped 8 bases from V and 4 bases from J, with 15 bases between. The CDR3 totals 14 residues. CDR1 and CDR2 (germline): PRHDT, FYEKMQ (reference sequence). The DNA for the CDR3 is TGTGCCAGCCATGGCAGGGGGGCGTACAATGAGCAGTTCTTC. It translates to CASHGRGAYNEQFF.

The CDR3 protein is CASSSEGQYF. CDR3 coding DNA: TGTGCCAGCAGTTCGGAGGGGCAGTACTTC. This chain links TRBV6-2 or TRBV6-3 with TRBJ2-7; D is possibly TRBD2 (6 bases). V was trimmed by 4 bases and J by 9 bases, leaving 7 bases between them. The CDR3 is 10 residues long. Germline V lookup: CDR1 MNHEY, CDR2 SVGEGT.

The rearrangement joins TRBV7-6 to TRBJ1-5, with no clear D. V was trimmed by 1 base and J by 0 bases, leaving 10 bases between them. Germline V gene sequence: CDR1 SGHVS, CDR2 FNYEAQ. This CDR3 is built from 16 residues. CDR3 region: CASSLVECCSNQPQHF. The CDR3 DNA reads as TGTGCCAGCAGCTTAGTCGAGTGTTGTAGCAATCAGCCCCAGCATTTT.

V and J are TRBV29-1 and TRBJ2-7; 8 bases match TRBD1. The CDR3 totals 14 residues. The V gene end was trimmed by 4 bases and the J gene end by 4 bases; junction bases not matched to a gene: 9. Germline lookup yields CDR1 SQVTM and CDR2 ANQGSEA. In DNA form, the CDR3 reads TGCAGCGTTGTTCTTACAGGGGGAATTTACGAGCAGTACTTC. It yields the protein CSVVLTGGIYEQYF.

This clone showed up just a few times. The rearrangement links TRBV7-6 to TRBJ2-2; D is ambiguous. The CDR3 spans 13 residues. Germline V gene sequence: CDR1 SGHVS, CDR2 FNYEAQ. V lost 8 bases, J lost 4 bases, and 11 bases lay in between. CDR3 nucleotides: TGTGCCAGCCGATTTGGAGCCACCGGGGAGCTGTTTTTT. Amino acids: CASRFGATGELFF.

The chain employs TRBV21-1 and TRBJ1-2; the DNA was not used to check the table's D call, TRBD1. TRBV21-1 is termed a pseudogene. CDR3 size: 17 residues. The CDR3 protein is CASSKSRRGLVNYGYTF. Here the CDR3 DNA reads TGTGCCAGCAGCAAATCCCGCAGGGGGCTAGTTAACTATGGCTACACCTTC.

The J gene is TRBJ1-1, the V gene TRBV12-3 or TRBV12-4, with D uncertain. The CDR3 is 13 amino acids. Trimming took off 8 bases at V and 0 bases at J, with 10 bases between the two ends. CDR3 protein: CASEVGLNTEAFF. As DNA, the CDR3 is TGTGCCAGCGAGGTTGGTCTGAACACTGAAGCTTTCTTT.

This chain uses TRBV25-1 with TRBJ1-6; 7 bases are a match to TRBD1. Looked up from germline, CDR1 is MGHDK and CDR2 is SYGVNS. Trimming removed 7 bases from V and 5 bases from J; junction bases left unmatched: 8. CDR3 size: 15 residues. The CDR3 region has the DNA TGTGCCAGCAAATTTAGGGACAGCGATAATTCACCCCTCCACTTT. Translating gives CASKFRDSDNSPLHF. The full variable domain, its missing parts supplied by reference TRBV25-1 and TRBJ1-6, is EADIYQTPRYLVIGTGKKITLECSQTMGHDKMYWYQQDPGMELHLIHYSYGVNSTEKGDLSSESTVSRIRTEHFPLTLESARPSHTSQYLCASKFRDSDNSPLHFGNGTRLTVT.

The chain recombines TRBV15 with TRBJ2-5; TRBD2 aligns across 9 bases. The trim removed 0 bases at V and 5 bases at J, leaving 4 bases unmatched. The CDR3 has 15 amino acids. CDR1 is LNHNV, CDR2 YYDKDF, per germline (reference sequence). CDR3 amino acids: CATSREVAGGETQYF. CDR3 DNA: TGTGCCACCAGCAGAGAAGTTGCGGGAGGGGAGACCCAGTACTTC.